Reported below is one TCR beta chain. Its antigen remains unknown. This CDR3 has 13 amino acids. Germline V gene sequence: CDR1 SGDLS, CDR2 YYNGEE. V lost 4 bases, J lost 1 base, and 8 bases lay in between. The PCR ran on 60 Vbeta and 13 Jbeta primers. Some clones are missing from TCRdb's copy, which holds only in-frame ones; the method was immunoSEQ multiplex PCR. The sample lists around 190,000 clones, roughly 87% occurring once. The data were taken from a study of cytomegalovirus exposure and HLA in healthy donors. Broader study findings: Productive status was seen about 90% or about 30% of the time for most TCR beta V segments in an earlier analysis.

The TCR sequence derives from a boy younger than 10 in good health and CMV-seronegative. Sequenced sample: PBMCs. The chain combines TRBV9 with TRBJ1-1; D is uncertain. The CDR3 sequence is CASSSTPNTEAFF. The CDR3 coding sequence is TGTGCCAGCAGCTCAACTCCGAACACTGAAGCTTTCTTT.